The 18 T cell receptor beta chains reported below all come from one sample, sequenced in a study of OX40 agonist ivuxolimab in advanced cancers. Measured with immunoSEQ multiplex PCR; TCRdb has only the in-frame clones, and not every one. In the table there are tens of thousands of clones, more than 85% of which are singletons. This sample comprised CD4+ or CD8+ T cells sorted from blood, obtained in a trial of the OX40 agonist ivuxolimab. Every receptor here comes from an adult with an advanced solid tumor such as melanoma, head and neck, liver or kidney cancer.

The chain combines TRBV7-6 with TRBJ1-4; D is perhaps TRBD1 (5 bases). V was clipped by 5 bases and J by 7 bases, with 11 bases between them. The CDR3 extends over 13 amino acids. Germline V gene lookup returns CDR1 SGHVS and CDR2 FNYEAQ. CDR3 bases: TGTGCCAGCAGCGTGCAGGGTAGTGAAAAACTGTTTTTT. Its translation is CASSVQGSEKLFF.

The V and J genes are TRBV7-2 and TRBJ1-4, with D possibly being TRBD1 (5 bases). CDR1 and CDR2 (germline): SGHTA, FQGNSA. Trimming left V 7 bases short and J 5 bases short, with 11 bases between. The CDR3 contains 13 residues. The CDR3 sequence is CASKGRVNEKLFF. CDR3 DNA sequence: TGTGCCAGCAAAGGCAGGGTAAATGAAAAACTGTTTTTT.

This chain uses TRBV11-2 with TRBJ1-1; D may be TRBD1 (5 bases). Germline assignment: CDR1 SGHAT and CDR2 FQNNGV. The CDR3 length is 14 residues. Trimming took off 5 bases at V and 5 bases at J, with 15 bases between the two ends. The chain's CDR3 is CASSAAGHKTEAFF. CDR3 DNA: TGTGCCAGCAGCGCCGCTGGACACAAAACTGAAGCTTTCTTT.

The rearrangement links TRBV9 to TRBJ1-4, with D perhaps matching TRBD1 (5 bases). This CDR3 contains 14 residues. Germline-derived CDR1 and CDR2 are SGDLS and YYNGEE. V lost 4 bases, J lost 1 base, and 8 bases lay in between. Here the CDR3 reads CASSPGRTNEKLFF. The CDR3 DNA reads TGTGCCAGCAGCCCGGGGCGAACTAATGAAAAACTGTTTTTT.

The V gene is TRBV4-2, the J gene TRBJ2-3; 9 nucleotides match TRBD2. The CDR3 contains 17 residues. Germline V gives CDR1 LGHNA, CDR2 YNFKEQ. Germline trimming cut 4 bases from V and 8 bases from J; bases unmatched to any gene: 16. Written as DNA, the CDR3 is TGTGCCAGCAGCCCCCGAGGCGGGAGGGCCGTCCCGGCTACGCAGTATTTT. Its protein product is CASSPRGGRAVPATQYF.

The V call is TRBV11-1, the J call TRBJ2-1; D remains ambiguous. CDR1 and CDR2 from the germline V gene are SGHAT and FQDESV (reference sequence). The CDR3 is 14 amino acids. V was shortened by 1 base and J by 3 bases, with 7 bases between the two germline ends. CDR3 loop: CASSLGTHYNEQFF. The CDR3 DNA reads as TGTGCCAGCAGCTTAGGGACGCACTACAATGAGCAGTTCTTC. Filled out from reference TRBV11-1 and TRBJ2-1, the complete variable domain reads EAEVAQSPRYKITEKSQAVAFWCDPISGHATLYWYRQILGQGPELLVQFQDESVVDDSQLPKDRFSAERLKGVDSTLKIQPAELGDSAMYLCASSLGTHYNEQFFGPGTRLTVL.

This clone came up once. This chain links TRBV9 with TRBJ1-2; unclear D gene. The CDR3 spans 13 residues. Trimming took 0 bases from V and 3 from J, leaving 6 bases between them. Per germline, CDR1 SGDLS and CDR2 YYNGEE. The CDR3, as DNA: TGTGCCAGCAGCGTAGAAGTCGACTATGGCTACACCTTC. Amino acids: CASSVEVDYGYTF.

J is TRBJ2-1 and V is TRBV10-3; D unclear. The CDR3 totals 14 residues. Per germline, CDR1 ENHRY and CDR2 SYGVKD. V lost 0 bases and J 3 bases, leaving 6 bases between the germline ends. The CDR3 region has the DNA TGTGCCATCAGTGAGTCTAACAACTACAATGAGCAGTTCTTC. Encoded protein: CAISESNNYNEQFF.

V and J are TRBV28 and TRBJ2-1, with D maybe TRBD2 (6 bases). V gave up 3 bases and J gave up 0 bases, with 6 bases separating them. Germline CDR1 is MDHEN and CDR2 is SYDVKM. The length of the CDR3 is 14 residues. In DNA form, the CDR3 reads TGTGCCAGCAGTTTGACTAGCTCCTACAATGAGCAGTTCTTC. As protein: CASSLTSSYNEQFF. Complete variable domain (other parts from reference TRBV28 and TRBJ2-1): DVKVTQSSRYLVKRTGEKVFLECVQDMDHENMFWYRQDPGLGLRLIYFSYDVKMKEKGDIPEGYSVSREKKERFSLILESASTNQTSMYLCASSLTSSYNEQFFGPGTRLTVL.

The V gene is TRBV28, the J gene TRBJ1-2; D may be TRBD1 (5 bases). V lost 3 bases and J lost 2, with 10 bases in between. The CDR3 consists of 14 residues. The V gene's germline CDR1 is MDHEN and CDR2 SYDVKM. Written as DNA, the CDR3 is TGTGCCAGCAGTTTGGGGGTCCCAAACTATGGCTACACCTTC. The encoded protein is CASSLGVPNYGYTF.

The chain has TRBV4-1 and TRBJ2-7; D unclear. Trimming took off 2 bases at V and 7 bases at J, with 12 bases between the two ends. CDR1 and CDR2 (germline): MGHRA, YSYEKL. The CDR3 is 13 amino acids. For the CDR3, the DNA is TGCGCCAGCAGCCAATTGGACCCGAAGGAGCAGTACTTC. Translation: CASSQLDPKEQYF.

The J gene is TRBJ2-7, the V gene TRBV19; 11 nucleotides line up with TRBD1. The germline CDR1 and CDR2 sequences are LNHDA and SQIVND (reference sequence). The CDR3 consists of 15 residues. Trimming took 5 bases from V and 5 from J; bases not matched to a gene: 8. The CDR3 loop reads CASSATRTGGDEQYF. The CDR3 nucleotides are TGTGCCAGTAGTGCAACCCGGACAGGGGGCGACGAGCAGTACTTC.

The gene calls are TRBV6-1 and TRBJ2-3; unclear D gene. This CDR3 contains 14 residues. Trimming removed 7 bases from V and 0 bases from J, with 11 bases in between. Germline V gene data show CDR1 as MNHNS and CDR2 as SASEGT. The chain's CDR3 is CASTPMASTDTQYF. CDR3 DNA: TGTGCCAGCACCCCAATGGCTAGCACAGATACGCAGTATTTT.

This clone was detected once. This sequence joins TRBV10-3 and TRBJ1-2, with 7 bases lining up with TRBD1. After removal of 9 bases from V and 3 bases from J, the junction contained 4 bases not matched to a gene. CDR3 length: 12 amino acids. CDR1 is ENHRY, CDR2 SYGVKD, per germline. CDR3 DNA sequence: TGTGCCATGAGACAGGGCGACTATGGCTACACCTTC. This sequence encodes CAMRQGDYGYTF.

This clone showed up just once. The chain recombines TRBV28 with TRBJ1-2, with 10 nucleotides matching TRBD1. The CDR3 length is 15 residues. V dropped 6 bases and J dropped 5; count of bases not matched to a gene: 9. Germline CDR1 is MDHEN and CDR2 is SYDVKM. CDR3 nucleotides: TGTGCCAGCAGGACGCCGGGACAGGGGAGGTATGGCTACACCTTC. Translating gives CASRTPGQGRYGYTF.

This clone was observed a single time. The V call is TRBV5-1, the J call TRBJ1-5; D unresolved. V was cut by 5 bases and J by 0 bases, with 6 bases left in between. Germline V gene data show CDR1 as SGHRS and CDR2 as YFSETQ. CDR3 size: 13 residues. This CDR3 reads CASSLDSNQPQHF. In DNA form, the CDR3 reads TGCGCCAGCAGTTTAGATAGCAATCAGCCCCAGCATTTT.

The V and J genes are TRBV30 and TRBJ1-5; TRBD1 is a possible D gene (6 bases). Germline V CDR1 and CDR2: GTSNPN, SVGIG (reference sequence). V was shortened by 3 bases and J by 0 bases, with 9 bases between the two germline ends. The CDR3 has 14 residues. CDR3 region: CAWRSGHSNQPQHF. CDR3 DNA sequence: TGTGCCTGGAGATCGGGACATAGCAATCAGCCCCAGCATTTT.

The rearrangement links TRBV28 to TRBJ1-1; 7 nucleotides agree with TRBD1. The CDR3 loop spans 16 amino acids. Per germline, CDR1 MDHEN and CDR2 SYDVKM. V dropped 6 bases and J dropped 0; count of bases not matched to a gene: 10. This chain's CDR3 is CASRSPGQQLNTEAFF. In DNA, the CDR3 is TGTGCCAGCAGAAGCCCGGGACAGCAGTTGAACACTGAAGCTTTCTTT.